This T cell receptor beta chain was identified during a study of T cell changes during pregnancy in multiple sclerosis. Some clones are missing from TCRdb's copy, which holds only in-frame ones; the method was immunoSEQ multiplex PCR. The sample carries tens of thousands of clones, roughly 95% recorded once. The receptor was isolated from a female donor with multiple sclerosis, enrolled in a pregnancy study. The sample consisted of peripheral blood, taken in the second trimester of pregnancy.

CDR3 DNA: TGCGCCAGCAGCTTCAGGTCTATGAACACTGAAGCTTTCTTT. Translated: CASSFRSMNTEAFF. V gene TRBV5-1 combines with J gene TRBJ1-1; unclear D gene. This CDR3 has 14 amino acids. In germline, CDR1 is SGHRS, CDR2 YFSETQ. The V end was cut by 2 bases, the J end by 0 bases, with 8 bases between.